The T cell receptor beta chain described here comes from a study of PD-1 and CTLA-4 blockade in melanoma. Between the trimmed V and J ends, which lost 3 bases and 2 bases, there was a span of 11 bases. This CDR3 region has 14 residues. Germline V CDR1 and CDR2: SNHLY, FYNNEI. The assay was immunoSEQ multiplex PCR, and TCRdb's table has in-frame clones only and misses some. Among some 29,000 clones listed, 85% to 90% were seen once. This clone was detected once. V is TRBV2 and J is TRBJ2-7; possible D gene TRBD1, 5 bases. This clonotype originated in a human donor with melanoma. This sample comprised CD8+ T cells from peripheral blood, obtained before anti-PD-1 treatment. The CDR3 nucleotides read TGTGCCAGCAGTGACGTCAGGGAAACCTACGAGCAGTACTTC. It specifies CASSDVRETYEQYF.